Detailed here is one TCR beta chain. This sample stems from a study of control samples from healthy donors and cancer patients. Measured with immunoSEQ multiplex PCR; TCRdb has only the in-frame clones, and not every one. The table shows about 180,000 clones, with about 90% occurring only once. The CDR3 extends over 11 amino acids. V lost 0 bases and J 7 bases, leaving 5 bases between the germline ends. The V gene's germline CDR1 is DFQATT and CDR2 SNEGSKA (reference sequence). The rearrangement joins TRBV20-1 to TRBJ2-3; no definite D call. The sample comprised blood. The receptor comes from a woman aged 50 to 60 in good health. The CDR3 nucleotides are TGCAGTGCTAGAGATAAGTATACGCAGTATTTT. As protein: CSARDKYTQYF.